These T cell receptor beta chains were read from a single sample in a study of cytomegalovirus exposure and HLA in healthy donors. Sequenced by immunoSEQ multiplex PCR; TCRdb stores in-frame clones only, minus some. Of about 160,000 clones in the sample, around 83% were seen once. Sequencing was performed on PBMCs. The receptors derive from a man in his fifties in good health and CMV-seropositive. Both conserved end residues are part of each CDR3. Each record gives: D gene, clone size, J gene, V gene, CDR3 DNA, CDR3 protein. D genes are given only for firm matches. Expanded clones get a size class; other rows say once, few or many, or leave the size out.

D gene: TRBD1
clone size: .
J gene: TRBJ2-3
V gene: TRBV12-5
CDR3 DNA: TGTGCTAGTGGTCTAACCGGGACAGGGCGACCAGATACGCAGTATTTT
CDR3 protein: CASGLTGTGRPDTQYF

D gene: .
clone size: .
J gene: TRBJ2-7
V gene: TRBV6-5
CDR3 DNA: TGTGCCAGCAGTTACCGGGCCCGACAGAGTTCCTACGAGCAGTACTTC
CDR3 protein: CASSYRARQSSYEQYF

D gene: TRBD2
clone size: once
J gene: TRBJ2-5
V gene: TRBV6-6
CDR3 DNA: TGTGCCAGCAGTTACCGGCCTAGCGGGAGCCAAGAGACCCAGTACTTC
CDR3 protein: CASSYRPSGSQETQYF

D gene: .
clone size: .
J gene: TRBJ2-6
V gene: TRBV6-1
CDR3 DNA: TGTGCCAGCAGCCGCTCTGGGGCCAACGTCCTGACTTTC
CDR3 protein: CASSRSGANVLTF

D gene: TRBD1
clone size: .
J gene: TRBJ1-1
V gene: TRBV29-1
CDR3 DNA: TGCAGCGTGACAGGGGGTGGCACTGAAGCTTTCTTT
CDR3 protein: CSVTGGGTEAFF

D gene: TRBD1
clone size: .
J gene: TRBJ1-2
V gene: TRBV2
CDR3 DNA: TGTGCCAGCCGTGGGACGGAGGGGGCGACCTATGGCTACACCTTC
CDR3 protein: CASRGTEGATYGYTF

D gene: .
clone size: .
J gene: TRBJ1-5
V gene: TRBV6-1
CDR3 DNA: TGTGCCACCAACATGGGGGGAAGCAATCAGCCCCAGCATTTT
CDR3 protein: CATNMGGSNQPQHF

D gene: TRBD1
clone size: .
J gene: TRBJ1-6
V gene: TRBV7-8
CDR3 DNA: TGTGCCAGCAGCCGGGGACAGCCACTAAATTCACCCCTCCACTTT
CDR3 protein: CASSRGQPLNSPLHF

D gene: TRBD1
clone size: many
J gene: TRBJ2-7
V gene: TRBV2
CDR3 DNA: TGTGCCAGCACGAGGGACAGGGGCTACGAGCAGTACTTC
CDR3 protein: CASTRDRGYEQYF

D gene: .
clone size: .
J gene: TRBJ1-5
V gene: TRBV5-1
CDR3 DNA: TGCGCCAGCAGCCCCGGGGGGGGCAATCAGCCCCAGCATTTT
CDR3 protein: CASSPGGGNQPQHF

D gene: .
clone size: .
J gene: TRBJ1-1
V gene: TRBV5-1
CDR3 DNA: TGCGCCAGCAGCTTGGGGCAGGGACAGAACACTGAAGCTTTCTTT
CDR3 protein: CASSLGQGQNTEAFF

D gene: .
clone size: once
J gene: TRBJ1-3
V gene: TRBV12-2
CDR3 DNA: TGTGCAAGTCGCTTAGCGCCGGACAGGGATAGGTATTACTCTGGAAACACCATATATTTT
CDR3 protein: CASRLAPDRDRYYSGNTIYF

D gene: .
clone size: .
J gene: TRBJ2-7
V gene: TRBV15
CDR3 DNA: TGTGCCACCAGCAGAGATCGGAGTGGCGAGCAGTACTTC
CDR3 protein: CATSRDRSGEQYF

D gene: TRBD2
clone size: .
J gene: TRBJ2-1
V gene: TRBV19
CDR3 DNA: TGTGCCAGTAGTATAGAGGGACTAGCGGGGGGAAATGAGCAGTTCTTC
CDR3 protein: CASSIEGLAGGNEQFF

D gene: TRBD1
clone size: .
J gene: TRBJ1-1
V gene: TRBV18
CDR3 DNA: TGTGCCAGCTCACAGGACAGGGGATTCACTGAAGCTTTCTTT
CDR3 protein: CASSQDRGFTEAFF

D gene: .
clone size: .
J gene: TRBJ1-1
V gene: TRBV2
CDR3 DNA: TGTGCCAGCAGGTCCATGGACAGCGACGCGAACACTGAAGCTTTCTTT
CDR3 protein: CASRSMDSDANTEAFF

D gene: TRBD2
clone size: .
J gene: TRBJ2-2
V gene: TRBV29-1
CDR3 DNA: TGCAGCGTTGAACGGGCTAGCGGGACTGGGGAGCTGTTTTTT
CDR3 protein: CSVERASGTGELFF

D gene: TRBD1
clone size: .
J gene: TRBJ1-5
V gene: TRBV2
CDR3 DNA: TGTGCCAGCAGTCCTAGGGACAGGGGTAATCAGCCCCAGCATTTT
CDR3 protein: CASSPRDRGNQPQHF

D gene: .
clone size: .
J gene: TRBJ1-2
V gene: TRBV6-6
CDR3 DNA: TGTGCCAGCAGTTACGACAGCCCTTTTAACTATGGCTACACCTTC
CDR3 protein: CASSYDSPFNYGYTF

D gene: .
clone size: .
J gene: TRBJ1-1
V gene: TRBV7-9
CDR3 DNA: TGTGCCAGCAGCTCCCGGGCGGGGCGACCACTGGAGGGTGAAGCTTTCTTT
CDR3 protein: CASSSRAGRPLEGEAFF

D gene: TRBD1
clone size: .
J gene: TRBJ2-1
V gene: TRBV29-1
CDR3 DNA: TGCAGCGTTCATCCGACGACAGGGGGTTTTTCGAATGAGCAGTTCTTC
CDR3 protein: CSVHPTTGGFSNEQFF

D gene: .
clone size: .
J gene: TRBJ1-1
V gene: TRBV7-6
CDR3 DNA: TGTGCCAGCAGCTGGGGGGAGGACACTGAAGCTTTCTTT
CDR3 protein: CASSWGEDTEAFF

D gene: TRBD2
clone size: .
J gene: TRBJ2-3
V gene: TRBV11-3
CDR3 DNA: TGTGCCAGCAGCTTTGCTAGCGGGAGGACAGATACGCAGTATTTT
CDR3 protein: CASSFASGRTDTQYF

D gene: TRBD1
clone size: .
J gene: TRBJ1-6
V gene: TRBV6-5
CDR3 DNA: TGTGCCAGCAGTCGAAGACAGGGTGACCCCCTCCACTTT
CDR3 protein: CASSRRQGDPLHF

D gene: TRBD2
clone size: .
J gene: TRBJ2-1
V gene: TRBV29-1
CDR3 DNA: TGCAGCGTTGCCCGGACTAGCGGGAGGCAGAATGAGCAGTTCTTC
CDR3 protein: CSVARTSGRQNEQFF

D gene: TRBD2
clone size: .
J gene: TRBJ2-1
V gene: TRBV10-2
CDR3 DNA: TGCGCCAGCACTGGACTAGCGGGGGAAATTGGCTACAATGAGCAGTTCTTC
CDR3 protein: CASTGLAGEIGYNEQFF

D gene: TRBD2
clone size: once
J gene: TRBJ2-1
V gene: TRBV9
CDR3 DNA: TGTGCCAGCAGCTTTAGCGGGAGGGCGGCTGAGCAGTTCTTC
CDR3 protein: CASSFSGRAAEQFF

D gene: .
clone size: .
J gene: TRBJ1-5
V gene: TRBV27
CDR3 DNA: TGTGCCAGCAGTAATTCACCAGGGGAAGGGGCCCAGCATTTT
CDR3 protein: CASSNSPGEGAQHF

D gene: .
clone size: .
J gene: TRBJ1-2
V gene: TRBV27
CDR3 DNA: TGTGCCAGCAGTCATCCAGGAGGCCTCTCTGGCTACACCTTC
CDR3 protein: CASSHPGGLSGYTF

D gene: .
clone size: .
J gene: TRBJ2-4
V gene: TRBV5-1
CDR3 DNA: TGCGCCAGCAGCTTGGGGGGGGTTGATAAAAACATTCAGTACTTC
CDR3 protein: CASSLGGVDKNIQYF

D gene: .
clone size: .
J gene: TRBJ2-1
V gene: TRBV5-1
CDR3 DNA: TGCGCCAGCAGCCCAGGGGGGATAGATAGGTCTGAGCAGTTCTTC
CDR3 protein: CASSPGGIDRSEQFF

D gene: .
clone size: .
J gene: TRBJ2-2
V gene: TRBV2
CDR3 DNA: TGTGCCAGCAGTGAGGGGCCTAACACCGGGGAGCTGTTTTTT
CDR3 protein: CASSEGPNTGELFF

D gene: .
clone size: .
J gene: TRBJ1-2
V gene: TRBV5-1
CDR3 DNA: TGCGCCAGCAGCTTGGCCGGGGGGGATAAATTATATGGCTACACCTTC
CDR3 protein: CASSLAGGDKLYGYTF

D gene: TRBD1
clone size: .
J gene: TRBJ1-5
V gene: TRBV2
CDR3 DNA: TGTGCCAGCAGCGGACAGGGTTTTCAGCCCCAGCATTTT
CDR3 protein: CASSGQGFQPQHF

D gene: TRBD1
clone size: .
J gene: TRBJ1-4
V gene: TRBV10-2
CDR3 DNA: TGCGCCAGTTCCTCCGGGACAGGGGCGCGCGGTAATGAAAAACTGTTTTTT
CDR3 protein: CASSSGTGARGNEKLFF

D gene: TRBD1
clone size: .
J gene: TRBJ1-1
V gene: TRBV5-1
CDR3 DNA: TGCGCCAGCAGCGAAGACAGGGTTAAGGGAACTGAAGCTTTCTTT
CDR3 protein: CASSEDRVKGTEAFF

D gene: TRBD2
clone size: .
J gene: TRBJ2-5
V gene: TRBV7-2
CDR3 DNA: TGTGCCAGCAGCCCGGCGGGGGTAGCGGGGGTGCGCGAGACCCAGTACTTC
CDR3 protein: CASSPAGVAGVRETQYF

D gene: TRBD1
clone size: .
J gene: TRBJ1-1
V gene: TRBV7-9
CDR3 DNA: TGTGCCAGCAGCCCACGAGGGACAGCTGAAGCTTTCTTT
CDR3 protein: CASSPRGTAEAFF

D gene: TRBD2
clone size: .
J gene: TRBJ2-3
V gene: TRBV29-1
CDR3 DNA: TGCAGCGTTACTAGCGGGGGCACAGATACGCAGTATTTT
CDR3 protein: CSVTSGGTDTQYF

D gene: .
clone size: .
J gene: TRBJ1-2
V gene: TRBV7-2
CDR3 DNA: TGTGCCAGCAGCTTAGAGTGGGCGCGGGGCGGCCCAAACTATGGCTACACCTTC
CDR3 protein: CASSLEWARGGPNYGYTF

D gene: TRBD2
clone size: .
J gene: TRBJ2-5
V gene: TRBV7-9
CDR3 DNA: TGTGCCAGCAGCTTAGATTTAAGCGGGGTCGACCAAGAGACCCAGTACTTC
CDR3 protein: CASSLDLSGVDQETQYF

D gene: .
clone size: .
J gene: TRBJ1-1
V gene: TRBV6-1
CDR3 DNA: TGTGCCAGCACTTACGACCCACGGGGTCCCGAAGCTTTCTTT
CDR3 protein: CASTYDPRGPEAFF

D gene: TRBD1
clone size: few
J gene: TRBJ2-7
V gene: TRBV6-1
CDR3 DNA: TGTGCCAGCAGTCGGGACAGGGAATCCTACGAGCAGTACTTC
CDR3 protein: CASSRDRESYEQYF

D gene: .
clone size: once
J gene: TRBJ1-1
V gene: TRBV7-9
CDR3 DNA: TGTGCCAGCAGCTTATCGGGGGGTGGGTCGGTGGCTTTCTTT
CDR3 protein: CASSLSGGGSVAFF

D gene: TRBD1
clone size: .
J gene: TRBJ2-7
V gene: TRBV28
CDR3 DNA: TGTGCCAGCAGCCCCCCTGGGACAGGGCTCTACGAGCAGTACTTC
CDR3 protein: CASSPPGTGLYEQYF

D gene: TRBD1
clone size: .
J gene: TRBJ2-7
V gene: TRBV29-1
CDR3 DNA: TGCAGCGTCGGGACAGGGCGAGCCGAGCAGTACTTC
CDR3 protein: CSVGTGRAEQYF

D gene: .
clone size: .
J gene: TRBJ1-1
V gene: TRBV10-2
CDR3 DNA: TGCGCCAGCAGTCAAACGGTATCAATGAACACTGAAGCTTTCTTT
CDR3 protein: CASSQTVSMNTEAFF

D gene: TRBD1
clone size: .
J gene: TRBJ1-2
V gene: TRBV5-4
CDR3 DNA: TGTGCCAGCAGCCAACAGGGGGGGAGGCGGTATGGCTACACCTTC
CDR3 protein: CASSQQGGRRYGYTF

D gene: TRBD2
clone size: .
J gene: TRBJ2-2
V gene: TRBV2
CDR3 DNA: TGTGCCAGAAATTTAGCGGGAAGCACCGGGGAGCTGTTTTTT
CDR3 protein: CARNLAGSTGELFF